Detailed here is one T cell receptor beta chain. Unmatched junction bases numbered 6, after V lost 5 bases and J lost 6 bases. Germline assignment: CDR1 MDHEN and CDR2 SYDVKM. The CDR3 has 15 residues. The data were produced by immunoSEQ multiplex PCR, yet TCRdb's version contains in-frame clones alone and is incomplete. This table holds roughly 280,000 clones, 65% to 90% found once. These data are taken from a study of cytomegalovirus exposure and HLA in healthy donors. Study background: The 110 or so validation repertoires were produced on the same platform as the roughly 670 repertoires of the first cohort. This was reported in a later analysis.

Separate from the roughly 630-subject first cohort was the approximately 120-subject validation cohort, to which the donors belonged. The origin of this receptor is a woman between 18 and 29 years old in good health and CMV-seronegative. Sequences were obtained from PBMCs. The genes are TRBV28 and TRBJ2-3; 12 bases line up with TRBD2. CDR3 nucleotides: TGTGCCAGCAGTGCACTAGCGGGAGGTTCCGATACGCAGTATTTT. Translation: CASSALAGGSDTQYF.